This T cell receptor (beta chain) was captured by sequencing in a study of cytomegalovirus exposure and HLA in healthy donors. The PCR was carried out with 60 Vbeta primers and 13 Jbeta primers. The data were produced by immunoSEQ multiplex PCR, yet TCRdb's version contains in-frame clones alone and is incomplete. The sample contains roughly 60,000 clones, 60% to 85% of which appear only once. A few counts support this clone. The CDR3 is 16 residues long. Trimming removed 4 bases from V and 3 bases from J, with 18 bases in between. Germline lookup yields CDR1 KGHSH and CDR2 LQKENI. This chain uses TRBV18 with TRBJ1-2; no clear D gene. The sample was PBMCs. The sequence was collected from a woman in her 40s in good health and CMV-seropositive. The CDR3 nucleotides read TGTGCCAGCTCACTCCTTTCAGAGAGCCGGGACTATGGCTACACCTTC. Its protein product is CASSLLSESRDYGYTF.